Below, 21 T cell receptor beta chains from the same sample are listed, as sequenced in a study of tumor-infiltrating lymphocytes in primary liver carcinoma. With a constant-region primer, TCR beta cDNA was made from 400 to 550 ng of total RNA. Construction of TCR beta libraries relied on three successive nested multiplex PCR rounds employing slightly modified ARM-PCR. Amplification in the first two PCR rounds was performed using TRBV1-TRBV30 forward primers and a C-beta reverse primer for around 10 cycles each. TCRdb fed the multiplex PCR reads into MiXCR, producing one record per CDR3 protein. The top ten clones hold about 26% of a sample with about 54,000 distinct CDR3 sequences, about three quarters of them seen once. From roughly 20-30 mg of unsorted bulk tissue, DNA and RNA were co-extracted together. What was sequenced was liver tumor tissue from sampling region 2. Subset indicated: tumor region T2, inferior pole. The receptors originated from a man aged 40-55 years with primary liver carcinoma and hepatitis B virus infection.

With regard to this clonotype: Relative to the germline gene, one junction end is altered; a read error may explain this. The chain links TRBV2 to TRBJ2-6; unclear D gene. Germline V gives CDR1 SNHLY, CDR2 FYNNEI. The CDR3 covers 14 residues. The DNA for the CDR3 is TGTACCAGCAGTGACATCCCTGGGGCCAACGTCCTGACTTTC. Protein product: CTSSDIPGANVLTF.

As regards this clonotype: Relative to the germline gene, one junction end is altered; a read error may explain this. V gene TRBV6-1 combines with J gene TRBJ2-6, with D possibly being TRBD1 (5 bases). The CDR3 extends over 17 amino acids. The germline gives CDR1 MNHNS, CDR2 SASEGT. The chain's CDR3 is CASTLDWGNSGANVLIF. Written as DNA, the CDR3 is TGTGCCAGCACTTTAGATTGGGGAAACTCTGGGGCCAACGTCCTGATTTTC.

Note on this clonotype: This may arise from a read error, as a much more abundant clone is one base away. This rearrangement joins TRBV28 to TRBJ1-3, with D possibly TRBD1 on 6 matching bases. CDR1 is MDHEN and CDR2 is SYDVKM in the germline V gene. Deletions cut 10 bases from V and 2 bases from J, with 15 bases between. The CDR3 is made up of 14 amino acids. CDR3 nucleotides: TGTGCCAACAGGACGGACAGTCCTGGAAACACCATATATTTT. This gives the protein CANRTDSPGNTIYF.

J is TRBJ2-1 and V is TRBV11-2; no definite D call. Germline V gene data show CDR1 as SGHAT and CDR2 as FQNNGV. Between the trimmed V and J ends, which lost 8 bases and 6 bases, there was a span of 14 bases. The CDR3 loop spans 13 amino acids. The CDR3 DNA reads TGTGCCAGCTGCATCCGGTGTTTCAATGAGCAGTTCTTC. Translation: CASCIRCFNEQFF.

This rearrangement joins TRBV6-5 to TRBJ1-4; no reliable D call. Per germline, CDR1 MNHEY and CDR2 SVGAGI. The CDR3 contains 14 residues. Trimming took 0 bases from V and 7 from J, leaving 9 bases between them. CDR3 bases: TGTGCCAGCAGTTACTCGGGTCAATCTGAAAAACTGTTTTTT. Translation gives CASSYSGQSEKLFF.

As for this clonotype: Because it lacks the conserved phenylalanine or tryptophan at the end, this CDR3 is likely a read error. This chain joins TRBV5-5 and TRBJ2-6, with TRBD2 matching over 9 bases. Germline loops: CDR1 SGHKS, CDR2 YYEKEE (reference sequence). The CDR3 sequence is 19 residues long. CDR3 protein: CASNLRLAEISSGANVLTL. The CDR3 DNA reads TGTGCCAGCAACTTGAGACTAGCGGAGATTAGCTCTGGGGCCAACGTCCTGACTCTC.

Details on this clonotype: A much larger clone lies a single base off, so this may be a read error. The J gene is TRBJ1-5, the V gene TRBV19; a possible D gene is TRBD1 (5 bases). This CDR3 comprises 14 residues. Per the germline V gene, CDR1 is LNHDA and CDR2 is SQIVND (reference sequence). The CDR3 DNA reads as TGTGCCAGTAGCCCGACAGTAAGCAATCAGTCCCAGCATTTT. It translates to CASSPTVSNQSQHF. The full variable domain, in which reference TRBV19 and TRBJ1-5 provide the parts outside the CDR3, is DGGITQSPKYLFRKEGQNVTLSCEQNLNHDAMYWYRQDPGQGLRLIYYSQIVNDFQKGDIAEGYSVSREKKESFPLTVTSAQKNPTAFYLCASSPTVSNQSQHFGDGTRLSIL.

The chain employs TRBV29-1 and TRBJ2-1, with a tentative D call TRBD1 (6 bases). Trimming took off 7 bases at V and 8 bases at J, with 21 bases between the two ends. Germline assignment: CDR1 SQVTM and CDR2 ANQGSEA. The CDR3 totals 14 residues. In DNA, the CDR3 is TGCAGCGAATTGCCGAGACAGGAGGTGGATGAGCAGTTCTTC. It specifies CSELPRQEVDEQFF.

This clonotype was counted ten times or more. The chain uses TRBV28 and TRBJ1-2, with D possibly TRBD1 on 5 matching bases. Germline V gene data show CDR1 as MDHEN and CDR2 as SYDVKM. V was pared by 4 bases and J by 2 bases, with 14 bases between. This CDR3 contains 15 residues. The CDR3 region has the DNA TGTGCCAGCAGTTCCAGTGGGGGGGAAAACTATGGCTACACCTTC. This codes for CASSSSGGENYGYTF.

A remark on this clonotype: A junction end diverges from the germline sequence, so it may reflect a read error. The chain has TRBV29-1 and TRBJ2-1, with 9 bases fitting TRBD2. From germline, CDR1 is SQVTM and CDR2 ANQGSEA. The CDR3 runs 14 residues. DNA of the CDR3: TGCAGTGTTGATGGGCTAGCGGGATTCAATGAGCAGTTCTTC. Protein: CSVDGLAGFNEQFF.

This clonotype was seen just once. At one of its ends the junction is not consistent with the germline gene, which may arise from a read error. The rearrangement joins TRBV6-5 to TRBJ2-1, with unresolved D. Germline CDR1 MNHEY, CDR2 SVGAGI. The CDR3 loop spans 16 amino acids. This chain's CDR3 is CTSSYSWVRPYNEQFF. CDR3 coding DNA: TGTACCAGCAGTTACTCGTGGGTGAGACCCTACAATGAGCAGTTCTTC.

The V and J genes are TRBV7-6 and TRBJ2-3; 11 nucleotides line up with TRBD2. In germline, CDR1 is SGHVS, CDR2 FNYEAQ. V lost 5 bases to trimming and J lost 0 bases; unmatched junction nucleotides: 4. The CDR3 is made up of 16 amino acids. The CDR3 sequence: CASSPTSGASTDTQYF. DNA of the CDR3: TGTGCCAGCAGCCCGACTAGCGGGGCTAGCACAGATACGCAGTATTTT.

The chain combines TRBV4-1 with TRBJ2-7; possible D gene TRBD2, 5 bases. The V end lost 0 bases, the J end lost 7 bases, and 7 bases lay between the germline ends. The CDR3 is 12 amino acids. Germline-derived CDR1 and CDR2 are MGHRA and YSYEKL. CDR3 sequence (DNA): TGCGCCAGCAGCCAAGATGTAGCGGAGCAGTACTTC. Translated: CASSQDVAEQYF.

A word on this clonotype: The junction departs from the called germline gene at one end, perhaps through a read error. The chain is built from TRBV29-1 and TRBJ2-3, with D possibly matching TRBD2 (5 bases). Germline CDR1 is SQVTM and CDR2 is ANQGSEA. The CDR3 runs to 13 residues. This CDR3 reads CSVVPGLSDAQYF. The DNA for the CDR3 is TGCAGCGTTGTTCCGGGATTGTCAGATGCGCAATATTTT.

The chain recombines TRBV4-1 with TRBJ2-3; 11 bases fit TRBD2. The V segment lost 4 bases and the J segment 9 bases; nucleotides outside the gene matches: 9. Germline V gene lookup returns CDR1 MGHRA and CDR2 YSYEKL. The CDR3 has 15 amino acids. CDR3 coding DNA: TGCGCCAGCAGCCTCACCGCGACTAGCGGGAACACGCAGTATTTT. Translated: CASSLTATSGNTQYF.

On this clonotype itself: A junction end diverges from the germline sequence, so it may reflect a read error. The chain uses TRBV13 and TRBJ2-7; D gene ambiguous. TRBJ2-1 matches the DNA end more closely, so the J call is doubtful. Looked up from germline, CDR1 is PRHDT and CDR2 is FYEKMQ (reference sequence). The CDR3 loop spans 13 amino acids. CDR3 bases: TGTGCCAGCAGCCTAGGCGGATCCTACGAGCAGTTCTTC. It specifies CASSLGGSYEQFF.

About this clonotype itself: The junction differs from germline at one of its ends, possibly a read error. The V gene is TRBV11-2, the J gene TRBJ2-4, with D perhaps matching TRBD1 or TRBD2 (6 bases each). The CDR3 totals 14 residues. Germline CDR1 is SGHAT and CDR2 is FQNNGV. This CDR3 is CARSPQRGWDIQCF. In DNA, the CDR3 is TGTGCCAGGAGCCCCCAACGGGGGTGGGACATTCAGTGTTTC.

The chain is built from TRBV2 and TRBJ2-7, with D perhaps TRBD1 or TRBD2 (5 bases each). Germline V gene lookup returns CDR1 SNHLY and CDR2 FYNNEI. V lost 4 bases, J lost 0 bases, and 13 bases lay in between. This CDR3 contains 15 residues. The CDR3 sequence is CASSAGPDLSYEQYF. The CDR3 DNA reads TGTGCCAGCAGTGCGGGGCCAGACCTCTCCTACGAGCAGTACTTC. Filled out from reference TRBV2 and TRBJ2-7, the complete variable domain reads EPEVTQTPSHQVTQMGQEVILRCVPISNHLYFYWYRQILGQKVEFLVSFYNNEISEKSEIFDDQFSVERPDGSNFTLKIRSTKLEDSAMYFCASSAGPDLSYEQYFGPGTRLTVT.

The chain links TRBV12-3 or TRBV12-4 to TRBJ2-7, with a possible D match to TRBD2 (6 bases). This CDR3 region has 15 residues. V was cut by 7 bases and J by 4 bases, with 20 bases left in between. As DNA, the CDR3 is TGTGCCAGCATCGAGCCGGGACTGGCTTTTTACGAGCAGTACTTC. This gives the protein CASIEPGLAFYEQYF.

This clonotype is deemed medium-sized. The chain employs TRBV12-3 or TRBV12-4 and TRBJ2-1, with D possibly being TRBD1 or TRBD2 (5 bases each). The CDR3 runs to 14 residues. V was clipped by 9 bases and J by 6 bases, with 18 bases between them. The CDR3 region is CASTTGQRGNEQFF. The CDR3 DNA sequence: TGTGCCAGTACTACAGGTCAGAGGGGCAATGAGCAGTTCTTC.

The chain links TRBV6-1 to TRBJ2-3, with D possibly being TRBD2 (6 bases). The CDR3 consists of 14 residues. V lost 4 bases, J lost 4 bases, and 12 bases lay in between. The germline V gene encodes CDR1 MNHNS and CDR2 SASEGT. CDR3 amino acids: CASSAGASADTQYF. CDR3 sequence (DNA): TGTGCCAGCAGTGCGGGAGCTAGTGCAGATACGCAGTATTTT.